Shown below are 9 T cell receptor beta chains from a single sample sequenced in a study of cytomegalovirus exposure and HLA in healthy donors. The PCR made use of 60 Vbeta and 13 Jbeta primers. TCRdb's copy holds only in-frame clones and misses some; the assay was immunoSEQ multiplex PCR. The sample gives 95,000 to 150,000 clones, roughly 10% of which show up once; 3.5% to 5% is in the top ten. The sequencing input was PBMCs. These receptors were collected from a woman under 30 in good health and CMV-seropositive.

This clone was recorded a few times. The rearrangement uses TRBV30 and TRBJ1-2; no reliable D call. V was pared by 5 bases and J by 2 bases, with 15 bases between. There are 14 residues in the CDR3. From germline, CDR1 is GTSNPN and CDR2 SVGIG (reference sequence). Here the CDR3 DNA reads TGTGCCTGGTCCAATACAGACCTAAACTATGGCTACACCTTC. It is translated as CAWSNTDLNYGYTF. The full variable domain, completed using reference TRBV30 and TRBJ1-2, is SQTIHQWPATLVQPVGSPLSLECTVEGTSNPNLYWYRQAAGRGLQLLFYSVGIGQISSEVPQNLSASRPQDRQFILSSKKLLLSDSGFYLCAWSNTDLNYGYTFGSGTRLTVV.

The chain combines TRBV5-1 with TRBJ1-1, with TRBD1 matching over 10 bases. The CDR3 covers 15 residues. V was clipped by 0 bases and J by 5 bases; unmatched bases: 4. From germline, CDR1 is SGHRS and CDR2 YFSETQ. DNA of the CDR3: TGCGCCAGCAGCTTGGAGGGGGACAGGGGAACTGAAGCTTTCTTT. As protein: CASSLEGDRGTEAFF.

This clone was seen a few times. The chain has TRBV5-1 and TRBJ2-7, with D perhaps matching TRBD2 (5 bases). The V end was cut by 4 bases, the J end by 5 bases, with 19 bases between. The CDR3 length is 15 residues. Per germline, CDR1 SGHRS and CDR2 YFSETQ. CDR3: CASSLPGGVGDEQYF. Written as DNA, the CDR3 is TGCGCCAGCAGCCTCCCCGGAGGCGTAGGTGACGAGCAGTACTTC.

V usage is TRBV7-6 and J usage is TRBJ1-2, with 9 bases matching TRBD1. The CDR3 extends over 16 amino acids. The germline CDR1 and CDR2 sequences are SGHVS and FNYEAQ. The J segment lost 6 bases and the V segment lost 5 bases, leaving 13 bases of the junction unmatched. The CDR3 DNA is TGTGCCAGCAGCCCGGAAAGAGAAGGACAGGGGAATGGCTACACCTTC. Translating it yields CASSPEREGQGNGYTF.

This clone turned up a few times. The chain links TRBV6-1 to TRBJ1-1; D is unresolved. Per germline, CDR1 MNHNS and CDR2 SASEGT. The CDR3 sequence is 14 residues long. Trimming pared 4 bases from V and 6 bases from J, leaving 15 bases between. The chain's CDR3 is CASSAFPLGSEAFF. CDR3 coding DNA: TGTGCCAGCAGTGCGTTCCCTCTGGGCTCTGAAGCTTTCTTT.

This clone appeared a few times. The rearrangement uses TRBV19 and TRBJ1-2; D uncertain. From germline, CDR1 is LNHDA and CDR2 SQIVND (reference sequence). The V end lost 2 bases, the J end lost 8 bases, and 12 bases lay between the germline ends. This CDR3 is 13 amino acids long. The CDR3 reads CASSIIGFPGYTF. The CDR3 coding sequence is TGTGCCAGTAGTATAATCGGGTTTCCGGGCTACACCTTC.

The genes are TRBV7-9 and TRBJ2-3; D remains unclear. Trimming pared 7 bases from V and 0 bases from J, leaving 14 bases between. There are 15 residues in the CDR3. The germline V gene encodes CDR1 SEHNR and CDR2 FQNEAQ (reference sequence). CDR3 region: CASTMELESTDTQYF. Here the CDR3 DNA reads TGTGCCAGCACCATGGAGTTGGAAAGCACAGATACGCAGTATTTT. The whole variable domain, filled in from reference TRBV7-9 and TRBJ2-3, reads DTGVSQNPRHKITKRGQNVTFRCDPISEHNRLYWYRQTLGQGPEFLTYFQNEAQLEKSRLLSDRFSAERPKGSFSTLEIQRTEQGDSAMYLCASTMELESTDTQYFGPGTRLTVL.

A few counts support this clone. V usage is TRBV27 and J usage is TRBJ2-3; TRBD1 aligns across 7 bases. Germline V gene sequence: CDR1 MNHEY, CDR2 SMNVEV (reference sequence). J gave up 6 bases and V 2 bases, and 2 bases lay outside the gene matches. The CDR3 length is 13 residues. This chain's CDR3 is CASSLGTADTQYF. CDR3 DNA: TGTGCCAGCAGTTTAGGGACAGCTGATACGCAGTATTTT.

This chain joins TRBV6-1 and TRBJ1-5, with D possibly matching TRBD1 (6 bases). Between the trimmed V and J ends, which lost 3 bases and 10 bases, there was a span of 13 bases. Germline CDR1 and CDR2: MNHNS and SASEGT. The CDR3 sequence is 13 residues long. The CDR3 sequence is CASSDRGLGPQHF. The CDR3 DNA reads as TGTGCCAGCAGTGACAGGGGCTTGGGTCCCCAGCATTTT.